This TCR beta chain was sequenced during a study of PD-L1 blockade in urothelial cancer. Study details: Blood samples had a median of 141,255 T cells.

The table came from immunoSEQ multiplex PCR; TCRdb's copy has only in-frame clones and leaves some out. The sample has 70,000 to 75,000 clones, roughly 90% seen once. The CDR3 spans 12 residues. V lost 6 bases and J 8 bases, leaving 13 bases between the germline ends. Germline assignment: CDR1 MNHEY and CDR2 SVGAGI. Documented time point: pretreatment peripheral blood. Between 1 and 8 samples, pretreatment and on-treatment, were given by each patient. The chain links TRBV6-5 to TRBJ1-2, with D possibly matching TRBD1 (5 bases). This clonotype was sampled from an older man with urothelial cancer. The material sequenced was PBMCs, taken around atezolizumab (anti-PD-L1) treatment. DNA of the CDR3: TGTGCCAGCAGGCTGGACGGGGGAGGCTACACCTTC. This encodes CASRLDGGGYTF.